This TCR beta chain was retrieved from a study of blood T cells in healthy people across ages. The V gene lost 0 bases and the J gene lost 2 bases, with 8 bases spanning the gap. Germline lookup yields CDR1 SEHNR and CDR2 FQNEAQ (reference sequence). The CDR3 contains 14 residues. Alongside a J-beta primer mix, a sample-barcoded 5' primer served in a second PCR lasting about 7 to 12 cycles. The study obtained at least 3 million CDR3-containing paired-end reads from every sample. TCRdb analysed the 5' RACE reads with MiXCR anew, one entry per CDR3 protein. The table shows some 1.8 million distinct CDR3 sequences, with about 39% occurring only once.

The sequenced material came from blood. This sequence joins TRBV7-9 and TRBJ2-7; D gene ambiguous. This TCR came from a human donor in good health. CDR3 protein: CASSLARTTYEQYF. The CDR3 coding sequence is TGTGCCAGCAGCTTAGCACGCACGACCTACGAGCAGTACTTC.